These T cell receptor beta chains were read from a single sample in a study of CD8+CD57+ T cells in acquired aplastic anemia. TCRdb recomputed calls from the reads with MiXCR, one row per CDR3 protein. The table shows over 150,000 distinct CDR3 sequences, with around 59% occurring only once. The sample comprised sorted CD4+, CD8+, or CD8+CD57+ T cells (not recorded which) from PBMCs. These receptors originate from a human donor in good health, serving as a control. CDR3s include the opening cysteine and the closing phenylalanine or tryptophan. D genes are given only for firm matches. Clone size is given for some rows only: seen once, a few or many times, or a class if the clone is expanded.

size: NA; J: TRBJ2-7; D: NA; V: TRBV10-2; DNA: TGCGCCAGCAGGATAAGAGGGCCTCGGTCGTCCTACGAGCAGTACTTC; CDR3: CASRIRGPRSSYEQYF
size: NA; J: TRBJ2-3; D: NA; V: TRBV20-1; DNA: TGCAGTGCTAGAGTGAGCCTCCCGCGGGATACGCAGTATTTT; CDR3: CSARVSLPRDTQYF
size: NA; J: TRBJ1-2; D: NA; V: TRBV5-1; DNA: TGCGCCAGCAGCCCCGGGGCAGTGGCAGCTAACTATGGCTACACCTTC; CDR3: CASSPGAVAANYGYTF
size: NA; J: TRBJ2-3; D: TRBD1; V: TRBV25-1; DNA: TGTGCCAGCAGTGGAGGACAGGGAAGGGGCCTAGGCACAGATACGCAGTATTTT; CDR3: CASSGGQGRGLGTDTQYF
size: few; J: TRBJ1-1; D: NA; V: TRBV10-3; DNA: TGTGCCATCAGTGAGTCTGTGCCGGGGGCGGGAGCTTTCTTT; CDR3: CAISESVPGAGAFF
size: NA; J: TRBJ2-1; D: TRBD2; V: TRBV25-1; DNA: TGTGCCAGCAGTGGTCCGACTAGCGGCTACAATGAGCAGTTCTTC; CDR3: CASSGPTSGYNEQFF
size: many; J: TRBJ2-1; D: NA; V: TRBV19; DNA: TGTGCCAGTAGTATCGAGAATGAGCAGTTCTTC; CDR3: CASSIENEQFF
size: many; J: TRBJ1-1; D: TRBD1; V: TRBV9; DNA: TGTGCCAGCAGCGCCCGGGACAGTGAAGCTTTCTTT; CDR3: CASSARDSEAFF
size: NA; J: TRBJ1-5; D: NA; V: TRBV19; DNA: TGTGCCAGTAGTATCAACAGGGAGGAAGGGGTCAATCAGCCCCAGCATTTT; CDR3: CASSINREEGVNQPQHF
size: NA; J: TRBJ1-2; D: NA; V: TRBV11-2; DNA: TGTGCCAGCAGCTACGGACAGAGTCTTTATGGCTACACCTTC; CDR3: CASSYGQSLYGYTF
size: NA; J: TRBJ2-6; D: TRBD1; V: TRBV7-3; DNA: TGTGCCAGCAGCACCCGACAGGGCTGGGCCAACGTCCTGACTTTC; CDR3: CASSTRQGWANVLTF
size: NA; J: TRBJ1-1; D: TRBD1; V: TRBV7-8; DNA: TGTGCCAGCAGCCCACGCCGGGACAGCTCAAGCACTGAAGCTTTCTTT; CDR3: CASSPRRDSSSTEAFF
size: NA; J: TRBJ2-3; D: TRBD2; V: TRBV11-2; DNA: TGTGCCAGCAGCTTAGGTAGCGGGGGGGCAGGAGATACGCAGTATTTT; CDR3: CASSLGSGGAGDTQYF
size: once; J: TRBJ2-7; D: TRBD1; V: TRBV5-1; DNA: TGTGCCAGCAGCTTAAGGACAGGGGACTACGAGCAGTACTTC; CDR3: CASSLRTGDYEQYF
size: NA; J: TRBJ1-6; D: NA; V: TRBV24-1; DNA: TGTGCCACCAGTACGGGGAGTAATTCACCCCTCCACTTT; CDR3: CATSTGSNSPLHF
size: NA; J: TRBJ1-1; D: NA; V: TRBV7-6; DNA: TGTGCCAGCAGCCACCCACAGGGAGCAGCTTTCTTT; CDR3: CASSHPQGAAFF
size: NA; J: TRBJ2-2; D: NA; V: TRBV20-1; DNA: TGCAGTGCTCTCTACGGTGCGAGATCCGGGGAGCTGTTTTTT; CDR3: CSALYGARSGELFF
size: NA; J: TRBJ1-1; D: NA; V: TRBV7-8; DNA: TGTGCCAGCAGCTTAGCGTTTCGGGACACTGAAGCTTTCTTT; CDR3: CASSLAFRDTEAFF
size: many; J: TRBJ1-2; D: TRBD1; V: TRBV6-4; DNA: TGTGCCAGCAGTCTGACAGGGGTTAACTATGGCTACACCTTC; CDR3: CASSLTGVNYGYTF